This T cell receptor (beta chain) is from a study of shared clonotypes between healthy human individuals. Every donor was a Caucasian adult from Nashville, Tennessee. Every subset's genomic DNA went evenly onto several immunoSEQ plates. Libraries were prepared by immunoSEQ multiplex PCR; TCRdb keeps only in-frame clonotypes and omits some of them. The data show some 480,000 clones, 79% seen once. CDR1 is SNHLY, CDR2 FYNNEI, per germline. The length of the CDR3 is 14 residues. V was clipped by 4 bases and J by 10 bases, with 20 bases between them. V is TRBV2 and J is TRBJ2-7; the D gene is possibly TRBD1 (6 bases). Material for sequencing was PBMCs. The clonotype originates from a woman between 35 and 50 years old in good health. Some clones in this sample may be carry-over from other donors' samples. This CDR3 is CASSVGTRPTRQYF. The CDR3 DNA is TGTGCCAGCAGTGTAGGGACAAGGCCTACGAGACAGTACTTC.